Below are 26 T cell receptor beta chains sequenced from a single sample in a study of beta chain features in type 1 diabetes. Findings and limits, study-wide: All four CD4+ subsets of Type 1 diabetes patients contained TCRB CDR3s that were moderately but significantly shorter.

Antigens for these TCRs are unknown. Sequenced material consisted of expressed TCRB transcripts (all of the isolated RNA was reverse transcribed). Some clones are missing from TCRdb's copy, which holds only in-frame ones; the method was immunoSEQ multiplex PCR. The sample holds roughly 350,000 clones, 9.5% to 10% seen once. Sequencing input: central memory CD4+ T cells from blood. These receptors were collected from a man younger than 40 with type 1 diabetes.

The CDR3 region is CASSLIGGPDTQYF. As DNA, the CDR3 is TGCGCCAGCAGCTTGATTGGGGGCCCAGATACGCAGTATTTT. The chain uses TRBV5-1 and TRBJ2-3; perhaps TRBD1 as D (6 bases). The CDR3 consists of 14 residues. The germline V gene has CDR1 SGHRS and CDR2 YFSETQ. The V gene lost 1 base and the J gene lost 4 bases, with 10 bases spanning the gap.

The chain has TRBV7-9 and TRBJ2-1; D is perhaps TRBD1 (5 bases). Germline V gene sequence: CDR1 SEHNR, CDR2 FQNEAQ (reference sequence). This CDR3 comprises 14 residues. Between the trimmed V and J ends, which lost 10 bases and 10 bases, there was a span of 23 bases. This CDR3 is CATRQGAQNGEQFF. CDR3 DNA sequence: TGTGCCACCCGCCAAGGGGCGCAAAATGGAGAGCAGTTCTTC.

This clone was picked up one time. The genes are TRBV28 and TRBJ1-1; a possible D gene is TRBD1 (6 bases). CDR1 is MDHEN, CDR2 SYDVKM, per germline. Trimming left V 4 bases short and J 3 bases short, with 15 bases between. The CDR3 sequence is 15 residues long. CDR3 nucleotide sequence: TGTGCCAGCAGTTCGCTTGGGGGGCGAGACACTGAAGCTTTCTTT. Translation gives CASSSLGGRDTEAFF.

This chain uses TRBV7-2 with TRBJ1-4; no clear D. The CDR3 covers 12 residues. Germline CDR1 SGHTA, CDR2 FQGNSA. Trimming shortened V by 3 bases and J by 5 bases, and 4 bases separated the two germline ends. Here the CDR3 DNA reads TGTGCCAGCAGCTTGGGGAATGAAAAACTGTTTTTT. Translated, it gives CASSLGNEKLFF.

This clone was seen many times. The chain couples TRBV7-9 to TRBJ2-2, with 9 bases identical to TRBD2. Losses at the gene ends were 2 bases for V and 4 bases for J; bases not matched to a gene: 8. The CDR3 spans 17 residues. CDR1 and CDR2 from the germline V gene are SEHNR and FQNEAQ (reference sequence). As DNA, the CDR3 is TGTGCCAGCAGCTTACCCTCGGGACTAGCTGCCACCGGGGAGCTGTTTTTT. This translates into CASSLPSGLAATGELFF.

The chain recombines TRBV10-2 with TRBJ1-4, with 7 bases matching TRBD1. The CDR3 covers 15 residues. V shed 0 bases and J 6 bases; nucleotides not matched to a gene: 4. Germline V lookup: CDR1 WSHSY, CDR2 SAAADI. CDR3 residues: CASSESRQGDEKLFF. As DNA, the CDR3 is TGCGCCAGCAGTGAGTCAAGACAGGGAGATGAAAAACTGTTTTTT.

This chain uses TRBV18 with TRBJ1-1; possibly TRBD1 for D (5 bases). CDR1 KGHSH and CDR2 LQKENI come from the germline V gene. V was trimmed by 2 bases and J by 1 base, leaving 11 bases between them. The CDR3 is 15 residues long. The CDR3 here is CASSPYDSKNTEAFF. Here the CDR3 DNA reads TGTGCCAGCTCACCATATGACAGCAAGAACACTGAAGCTTTCTTT.

A remark on this clone: The same CDR3 also results from other DNA sequences found in this sample. V and J are TRBV28 and TRBJ1-2; 7 bases align to TRBD1. V was clipped by 4 bases and J by 3 bases; unmatched bases: 2. The germline V gene encodes CDR1 MDHEN and CDR2 SYDVKM. This CDR3 comprises 13 residues. The CDR3 sequence: CASSSGTDYGYTF. In DNA form, the CDR3 reads TGTGCCAGCAGTTCAGGGACAGACTATGGCTACACCTTC.

In this sample, this clone turned up a few times. The CDR3 DNA follows: TGTGCCAGCAGTCCTCGGGGGACAGTAAGGAACACCATATATTTT. Translating it yields CASSPRGTVRNTIYF. The chain carries TRBV27 and TRBJ1-3; TRBD1 matches at 7 bases. CDR3 size: 15 residues. CDR1 MNHEY and CDR2 SMNVEV come from the germline V gene (reference sequence). V gave up 5 bases and J gave up 7 bases; unmatched junction bases: 11.

About this clone: At one of its ends the junction is not consistent with the germline gene, which may arise from a read error. The chain carries TRBV7-2 and TRBJ2-7, with TRBD1 identical over 7 bases. CDR1 is SGHTA, CDR2 FQGNSA, per germline. The CDR3 is 14 residues long. CDR3 coding DNA: TGCGCCAGCAGAGAGAGACAGGGCATCCACGAGCAGTACTTC. Translation: CASRERQGIHEQYF.

The rearrangement joins TRBV7-9 to TRBJ1-4; 7 positions agree with TRBD1. V lost 5 bases, J lost 1 base, and 4 bases stayed unmatched. There are 15 residues in the CDR3. CDR1 and CDR2 (germline): SEHNR, FQNEAQ (reference sequence). The CDR3 DNA follows: TGTGCCAGCAGCCCACGACAGGGAACTAATGAAAAACTGTTTTTT. Translating gives CASSPRQGTNEKLFF.

This clone was seen only a few times. The chain links TRBV29-1 to TRBJ1-1; D is ambiguous. CDR1 and CDR2 (germline): SQVTM, ANQGSEA. This CDR3 comprises 13 residues. V gave up 0 bases and J gave up 6 bases, with 11 bases separating them. CDR3 sequence: CSVEEMPGAEAFF. In DNA, the CDR3 is TGCAGCGTTGAAGAAATGCCAGGCGCTGAAGCTTTCTTT.

In this sample, this clone turned up many times. The chain links TRBV30 to TRBJ1-2, with 7 positions matching TRBD1. The germline gives CDR1 GTSNPN, CDR2 SVGIG (reference sequence). The trim removed 3 bases at V and 7 bases at J, leaving 5 bases unmatched. The CDR3 consists of 12 residues. This chain's CDR3 is CAWRLGTAGYTF. DNA of the CDR3: TGTGCCTGGAGGTTGGGGACAGCTGGCTACACCTTC.

V usage is TRBV6-6 and J usage is TRBJ1-2; 8 bases map to TRBD1. This CDR3 contains 15 residues. V gave up 0 bases and J gave up 8 bases; unmatched junction bases: 8. From germline, CDR1 is MNHNY and CDR2 SVGAGI (reference sequence). The CDR3 spells CASSYSGTGPSGYTF. CDR3 coding DNA: TGTGCCAGCAGTTACTCAGGGACAGGACCGTCGGGCTACACCTTC.

The CDR3, as DNA: TGTGCCAGCACGGCACCGTCCTACGAGCAGTACTTC. The encoded protein is CASTAPSYEQYF. V gene TRBV28 combines with J gene TRBJ2-7; no reliable D call. CDR1 and CDR2 (germline): MDHEN, SYDVKM. The CDR3 loop spans 12 amino acids. The V end lost 7 bases, the J end lost 1 base, and 8 bases lay between the germline ends.

This clone turned up a few times. This chain uses TRBV5-1 with TRBJ2-7; D perhaps matches TRBD2 (6 bases). CDR1 SGHRS and CDR2 YFSETQ come from the germline V gene. Trimming removed 8 bases from V and 3 bases from J, with 21 bases in between. This CDR3 comprises 15 residues. The CDR3 region has the DNA TGCGCCAGGAAATCGGACATCTGGAGGGACTACGAGCAGTACTTC. Translating gives CARKSDIWRDYEQYF.

This clone occurred a few times. V gene TRBV27 combines with J gene TRBJ2-7; D is tentatively TRBD1 or TRBD2 (5 bases each). V lost 6 bases to trimming and J lost 3 bases, with 18 bases between them. The CDR3 has 15 amino acids. CDR1 MNHEY and CDR2 SMNVEV come from the germline V gene (reference sequence). CDR3 coding DNA: TGTGCCAGCAGACCCTTTGGCCGGGGCTACTACGAGCAGTACTTC. It yields the protein CASRPFGRGYYEQYF.

This clone has only a few counts. This chain links TRBV14 with TRBJ1-1; D unclear. CDR3 length: 13 residues. Germline V gives CDR1 SGHDN, CDR2 FVKESK. Trimming left V 4 bases short and J 0 bases short, with 6 bases between. CDR3 DNA: TGTGCCAGCAGCCTATCATTGAACACTGAAGCTTTCTTT. This codes for CASSLSLNTEAFF.

The table lists this clone with a few counts. The chain combines TRBV5-6 with TRBJ1-1; perhaps TRBD1 as D (5 bases). The germline V gene has CDR1 SGHDT and CDR2 YYEEEE. Deletions cut 0 bases from V and 0 bases from J, with 18 bases between. CDR3 size: 18 residues. CDR3 loop: CASSLGSGVGTMNTEAFF. As DNA, the CDR3 is TGTGCCAGCAGCTTGGGTAGCGGGGTCGGGACCATGAACACTGAAGCTTTCTTT.

The rearrangement links TRBV5-1 to TRBJ2-1; 12 nucleotides agree with TRBD2. CDR3 length: 15 residues. In germline, CDR1 is SGHRS, CDR2 YFSETQ. Trimming cost V 3 bases and J 5 bases; bases outside gene matches: 3. The chain's CDR3 is CASSWTSGENNEQFF. The CDR3, as DNA: TGCGCCAGCAGCTGGACTAGCGGGGAAAACAATGAGCAGTTCTTC.

This clone has only a few counts. This rearrangement joins TRBV10-3 to TRBJ1-5; D is ambiguous. The CDR3 has 14 amino acids. CDR1 is ENHRY and CDR2 is SYGVKD in the germline V gene. V was shortened by 3 bases and J by 3 bases, with 9 bases between the two germline ends. CDR3 region: CAISETDFNQPQHF. The CDR3 bases are TGTGCCATCAGTGAAACAGACTTCAATCAGCCCCAGCATTTT.

This clone has a handful of counts. The chain joins TRBV5-1 to TRBJ2-3, with 8 bases matching TRBD1. The CDR3 sequence is 14 residues long. Looked up from germline, CDR1 is SGHRS and CDR2 is YFSETQ. The V gene end was trimmed by 4 bases and the J gene end by 6 bases; junction bases not matched to a gene: 7. CDR3 protein: CASSLGQGSDTQYF. DNA for the CDR3: TGCGCCAGCAGCCTAGGACAGGGTTCCGATACGCAGTATTTT.

This clone turned up a few times. Within the sample, other DNA sequences also encode this same CDR3. The chain is built from TRBV28 and TRBJ2-7, with D possibly being TRBD1 (5 bases). The germline V gene encodes CDR1 MDHEN and CDR2 SYDVKM. The CDR3 loop spans 16 amino acids. V lost 3 bases and J lost 0, with 15 bases in between. CDR3 amino acids: CASSFSLAGLSYEQYF. CDR3 DNA: TGTGCCAGCAGTTTCTCATTGGCAGGGCTCTCCTACGAGCAGTACTTC. Using reference TRBV28 and TRBJ2-7 for the parts outside the CDR3, the full variable domain is DVKVTQSSRYLVKRTGEKVFLECVQDMDHENMFWYRQDPGLGLRLIYFSYDVKMKEKGDIPEGYSVSREKKERFSLILESASTNQTSMYLCASSFSLAGLSYEQYFGPGTRLTVT.

This chain connects TRBV7-2 to TRBJ2-6; 9 nucleotides align to TRBD1. V shed 8 bases and J 0 bases; nucleotides not matched to a gene: 8. There are 17 residues in the CDR3. Germline V gives CDR1 SGHTA, CDR2 FQGNSA. Written as DNA, the CDR3 is TGTGCCAGCGGAGAGACAGGGGGTCTCTCTGGGGCCAACGTCCTGACTTTC. Translation gives CASGETGGLSGANVLTF.

This chain links TRBV9 with TRBJ2-3, with a possible D match to TRBD2 (7 bases). The CDR3 length is 15 residues. Germline loops: CDR1 SGDLS, CDR2 YYNGEE. V lost 6 bases to trimming and J lost 5 bases, with 19 bases between them. The CDR3 DNA is TGTGCCAGCACCGAGGGGGGGCTAGCTATAGATACGCAGTATTTT. This translates into CASTEGGLAIDTQYF. The complete variable domain, with remaining parts taken from reference TRBV9 and TRBJ2-3, reads DSGVTQTPKHLITATGQRVTLRCSPRSGDLSVYWYQQSLDQGLQFLIQYYNGEERAKGNILERFSAQQFPDLHSELNLSSLELGDSALYFCASTEGGLAIDTQYFGPGTRLTVL.

J is TRBJ1-5 and V is TRBV28; TRBD1 aligns across 11 bases. The CDR3 has 15 residues. Germline CDR1 and CDR2: MDHEN and SYDVKM. V shed 10 bases and J 1 base; nucleotides not matched to a gene: 6. The CDR3 reads CATGQGAWSNQPQHF. CDR3 sequence (DNA): TGTGCCACCGGACAGGGGGCTTGGAGCAATCAGCCCCAGCATTTT.